This entry lists 4 T cell receptor beta chains sequenced from one sample in a study of T cells in Graves' hyperthyroidism and ophthalmopathy. There were TCR beta CDR3 regions amplified from RNA transcripts. The primer set for the first-round RT-PCR of the TCR CDR3 was HTBI. MiXCR was run by TCRdb on the multiplex PCR reads, yielding one entry per CDR3 protein. The top ten hold 8.9% of the sample, which has hundreds of thousands of distinct CDR3 sequences, roughly 40% seen once. The sequenced sample consisted of blood. These receptors were collected from a young man with Graves' hyperthyroidism.

Concerning this clonotype: The junction and the germline gene differ at one end; a read error may be behind it. V and J are TRBV5-8 and TRBJ1-6; 8 bases line up with TRBD1. Germline CDR1 is SGHTS and CDR2 is YDEGEE. The CDR3 totals 13 residues. In DNA form, the CDR3 reads TGCGCCAGCAGCACAGGACAGGGTGCACCCCTCCACTTT. The encoded protein is CASSTGQGAPLHF.

The V and J genes are TRBV5-6 and TRBJ2-5, with D unclear. The CDR3 has 13 residues. CDR1 and CDR2 (germline): SGHDT, YYEEEE. V dropped 5 bases and J dropped 2 bases, with 10 bases sitting between them. CDR3 protein: CASSDDIQETQYF. For the CDR3, the DNA is TGTGCCAGCAGTGATGACATTCAAGAGACCCAGTACTTC.

This clonotype has ten or more counts. The V call is TRBV13, the J call TRBJ2-2; D ambiguous. V was pared by 0 bases and J by 4 bases, with 6 bases between. Germline V gives CDR1 PRHDT, CDR2 FYEKMQ (reference sequence). The CDR3 runs to 14 residues. CDR3 DNA: TGTGCCAGCAGCTTAGGCCTGGGCACCGGGGAGCTGTTTTTT. Translated, it gives CASSLGLGTGELFF. The full variable domain, its missing parts supplied by reference TRBV13 and TRBJ2-2, is AAGVIQSPRHLIKEKRETATLKCYPIPRHDTVYWYQQGPGQDPQFLISFYEKMQSDKGSIPDRFSAQQFSDYHSELNMSSLELGDSALYFCASSLGLGTGELFFGEGSRLTVL.

Turning to this clonotype: One junction end disagrees with the germline gene, perhaps due to a read error. The chain combines TRBV19 with TRBJ1-6; D not certain. The CDR3 is 13 amino acids. Germline V CDR1 and CDR2: LNHDA, SQIVND (reference sequence). CDR3 in amino acids: CASSILEDSPLHF. CDR3 in DNA: TGTGCCAGCAGTATTCTCGAGGATTCACCCCTCCACTTT. The full variable domain, with the rest looked up from reference TRBV19 and TRBJ1-6, is DGGITQSPKYLFRKEGQNVTLSCEQNLNHDAMYWYRQDPGQGLRLIYYSQIVNDFQKGDIAEGYSVSREKKESFPLTVTSAQKNPTAFYLCASSILEDSPLHFGNGTRLTVT.